Presented here are 3 T cell receptor beta chains from one specimen sequenced in a study of shared clonotypes between healthy human individuals. Clones were read by immunoSEQ multiplex PCR, and TCRdb kept only the in-frame ones, dropping some. Among hundreds of thousands of clones listed, approximately 74% were seen once. Sequencing input: memory CD4+ T cells sorted from blood. Subset of the sample: CD45RA-negative fraction. The receptors originated from a woman in her twenties or thirties in good health.

This CDR3 is CASSIDLGATEAFF. CDR3 in DNA: TGTGCCAGTAGTATAGATTTAGGGGCAACTGAAGCTTTCTTT. V and J are TRBV19 and TRBJ1-1; possible D gene TRBD1, 5 bases. Germline loops: CDR1 LNHDA, CDR2 SQIVND (reference sequence). CDR3 size: 14 residues. V shed 0 bases and J shed 5 bases, with 10 bases lying between them.

This sequence joins TRBV5-1 and TRBJ1-5, with D unresolved. Germline V CDR1 and CDR2: SGHRS, YFSETQ. V was shortened by 4 bases and J by 5 bases, with 13 bases between the two germline ends. This CDR3 spans 14 amino acids. The CDR3 protein is CASSLGGGDQPQHF. The CDR3 coding sequence is TGCGCCAGCAGCCTCGGCGGTGGGGATCAGCCCCAGCATTTT.

The CDR3 loop is CASSRNDGSEKLFF. The CDR3 DNA reads TGTGCCAGCAGCCGAAATGACGGATCTGAAAAACTGTTTTTT. The V gene is TRBV14, the J gene TRBJ1-4; D unresolved. V lost 4 bases to trimming and J lost 7 bases, with 13 bases between them. The CDR3 length is 14 residues. The germline CDR1 and CDR2 sequences are SGHDN and FVKESK. The variable domain in full, completed from reference TRBV14 and TRBJ1-4, reads EAGVTQFPSHSVIEKGQTVTLRCDPISGHDNLYWYRRVMGKEIKFLLHFVKESKQDESGMPNNRFLAERTGGTYSTLKVQPAELEDSGVYFCASSRNDGSEKLFFGSGTQLSVL.